This is a list of T cell receptor beta chains from one sample in a study of T cells in Graves' hyperthyroidism and ophthalmopathy. TCRdb re-derived calls from the multiplex PCR reads in MiXCR, one entry per CDR3 protein. Of roughly 710,000 distinct CDR3 sequences in the sample, roughly a third were seen once. The sequencing input was blood. The origin of the receptors is a woman between 40 and 50 years old with Graves' hyperthyroidism. Both conserved end residues are part of each CDR3. The D gene is left open where the match is weak. Only some rows state a clone size, as once, few, many or a class for expanded clones.

V: TRBV29-1
J: TRBJ2-7
size: few
D: .
DNA: TGCAGCGTCTCACTAGAATCCCCCTACGAGCAGTACTTC
CDR3: CSVSLESPYEQYF

V: TRBV27
J: TRBJ1-2
size: many
D: TRBD1
DNA: TGTGCCAGCAGTTTCGGACAGGAACCTTATGGCTACACCTTC
CDR3: CASSFGQEPYGYTF

V: TRBV7-9
J: TRBJ2-7
size: many
D: TRBD2
DNA: TGTGCCAGCAGCTCCACTAGCGGGAGATCTCCCTTTTACGAGCAGTACTTC
CDR3: CASSSTSGRSPFYEQYF

V: TRBV7-2
J: TRBJ2-7
size: many
D: .
DNA: TGTGCCAGCAGCTTAGCTGATTGGGAGCAGTACTTC
CDR3: CASSLADWEQYF

V: TRBV13
J: TRBJ2-5
size: many
D: .
DNA: TGTGCCAGCAGCCCGCGGGAAGGGGACTGTGTCTTC
CDR3: CASSPREGDCVF

V: TRBV6-2/TRBV6-3
J: TRBJ2-7
size: few
D: TRBD1
DNA: TGTGCCAGCAGTTCCCTACCGGGACAGGGGACCTACGAGCAGTACTTC
CDR3: CASSSLPGQGTYEQYF

V: TRBV4-1
J: TRBJ2-2
size: .
D: TRBD1
DNA: TGCGCCAGCGGCCATGAGTGGACAGGGGGCACCGGGGAGCTGTTTTTT
CDR3: CASGHEWTGGTGELFF

V: TRBV4-1
J: TRBJ1-2
size: .
D: TRBD1
DNA: TGCGCCAGCAGCCAATTCATCGACAGGGGGGTCAACTATGGCTACACCTTC
CDR3: CASSQFIDRGVNYGYTF

V: TRBV7-6
J: TRBJ2-7
size: many
D: .
DNA: TGTGCCAGCAGCCAGGGTCCCTACGAGCAGTACTTC
CDR3: CASSQGPYEQYF

V: TRBV5-5
J: TRBJ1-2
size: few
D: TRBD1
DNA: TGTGCCAGCAGCCCCGACAGGGTCTCCTATGGCTACACCTTC
CDR3: CASSPDRVSYGYTF

V: TRBV5-5
J: TRBJ1-5
size: .
D: TRBD1
DNA: TGTGCCAGCAGCTGGGGTACAGGGGCAGGCAATCAGCCCCAGCATTTT
CDR3: CASSWGTGAGNQPQHF

V: TRBV20-1
J: TRBJ2-7
size: many
D: TRBD1
DNA: TGCAGTGCTAGAACCCTAGGACAGGCCTACGAGCAGTACTTC
CDR3: CSARTLGQAYEQYF

V: TRBV9
J: TRBJ2-7
size: .
D: .
DNA: TGTGCCAGCAGCGTAGAACCAGGGTTCTACGAGCAGTACTTC
CDR3: CASSVEPGFYEQYF

V: TRBV5-1
J: TRBJ1-6
size: .
D: .
DNA: TGCGCCAGCAGCTTGACTCGAGGGAGCTCCTATAATTCACCCCTCCACTTT
CDR3: CASSLTRGSSYNSPLHF

V: TRBV7-9
J: TRBJ2-5
size: .
D: TRBD1
DNA: TGTGCCAGCGGCAGGGGACAGGGGGAGACCCAGTACTTC
CDR3: CASGRGQGETQYF

V: TRBV7-3
J: TRBJ1-2
size: .
D: TRBD1
DNA: TGTGCCAGCAGCTTAATAGGTTCCGGACAGGGCAACGGGATGGACTATGGCTACACCTTC
CDR3: CASSLIGSGQGNGMDYGYTF

V: TRBV6-1
J: TRBJ2-6
size: .
D: .
DNA: TGTGCCGCACAGGGAGCCGCTGGGGCCAACGTCCTGACTTTC
CDR3: CAAQGAAGANVLTF

V: TRBV12-3/TRBV12-4
J: TRBJ1-1
size: few
D: .
DNA: TGTGCCAGCAGTCCCCGAACAGGACCCAGTGGGGCTTTCTTT
CDR3: CASSPRTGPSGAFF

V: TRBV11-2
J: TRBJ1-4
size: .
D: .
DNA: TGTGCCAGCAGCCCCCTTAAGGGCTTGGAGGGCGCAAAACTGTTTTTT
CDR3: CASSPLKGLEGAKLFF

V: TRBV10-2
J: TRBJ1-2
size: many
D: .
DNA: TGCGCCAGCAATAGGGACGGCGCTAACTATGGCTACACCTTC
CDR3: CASNRDGANYGYTF

V: TRBV7-3
J: TRBJ2-2
size: .
D: .
DNA: TGTGCCAGCAGCCTTACATCGAACACCGGGGAGCTGTTTTTT
CDR3: CASSLTSNTGELFF

V: TRBV19
J: TRBJ1-3
size: .
D: TRBD1
DNA: TGTGCCAGTAATCTAGGGATAGGGGGCATCGACACCATATATTTT
CDR3: CASNLGIGGIDTIYF

V: TRBV10-2
J: TRBJ2-7
size: .
D: TRBD1
DNA: TGCGCCAGCAGCGAACAGGGGACCACCTACGAGCAGTACTTC
CDR3: CASSEQGTTYEQYF

V: TRBV29-1
J: TRBJ1-1
size: many
D: TRBD1
DNA: TGCAGCGTTGACGGGTTAAGGACAGGGTTGTTGGGTGAAGCTTTCTTT
CDR3: CSVDGLRTGLLGEAFF

V: TRBV18
J: TRBJ2-5
size: .
D: .
DNA: TGTGCCAGCTCACCACGCCGTCAAGAGACCCAGTACTTC
CDR3: CASSPRRQETQYF

V: TRBV28
J: TRBJ2-7
size: .
D: .
DNA: TGTGCCAGCAGAGAAACAGGCTACGAGCAGTACTTC
CDR3: CASRETGYEQYF

V: TRBV6-2/TRBV6-3
J: TRBJ1-5
size: few
D: .
DNA: TGTGCCAGTATAGAAGGACAGTCCTATCAGCCCCAGCATTTT
CDR3: CASIEGQSYQPQHF

V: TRBV20-1
J: TRBJ1-5
size: many
D: .
DNA: TGCAGCGCAAAGGGAGGGAATAGCAATCAGCCCCAGCATTTT
CDR3: CSAKGGNSNQPQHF